The next 10 T cell receptor beta chains were all read from a single sample in a study of blood T cell repertoires in COVID-19. Profiled with immunoSEQ multiplex PCR; TCRdb holds only in-frame clones, not every one. This sample has 140,000 or so clones, with approximately 88% found just once. Sequencing was performed on peripheral blood. The receptors were sampled from a man in his 60s with active or convalescent COVID-19.

The V call is TRBV10-3, the J call TRBJ2-7; 9 nucleotides align to TRBD1. Germline V gives CDR1 ENHRY, CDR2 SYGVKD. The V and J ends lost 6 bases and 2 bases, in that order; junction bases with no gene match: 5. The CDR3 sequence is 14 residues long. The CDR3 reads CAIRGTGRTYEQYF. The DNA of the CDR3 is TGTGCCATCAGGGGGACAGGGAGAACCTACGAGCAGTACTTC.

For this clone: A junction boundary mismatches the germline segment, possibly from a read error. This chain connects TRBV7-7 to TRBJ1-3; possible D gene TRBD1, 5 bases. CDR3 size: 15 residues. Per germline, CDR1 SSHAT and CDR2 FNYEAQ (reference sequence). The CDR3 region is CASSKGPDKGNTIYF. As DNA, the CDR3 is TGTGCTAGCAGTAAGGGGCCGGACAAAGGAAACACCATATATTTT.

J is TRBJ1-2 and V is TRBV6-5; the D gene is possibly TRBD1 (5 bases). The CDR3 covers 15 residues. The V gene's germline CDR1 is MNHEY and CDR2 SVGAGI. V was trimmed by 6 bases and J by 4 bases, leaving 18 bases between them. CDR3 DNA sequence: TGTGCCAGCAGACCCCGCGGGGCAGGCGGCTATGGCTACACCTTC. Protein product: CASRPRGAGGYGYTF.

V is TRBV5-1 and J is TRBJ2-1; 7 nucleotides agree with TRBD1. The CDR3 is 17 amino acids. With 0 bases clipped from V and 2 bases from J, the junction kept 8 bases outside the gene matches. The germline V gene has CDR1 SGHRS and CDR2 YFSETQ. The CDR3 nucleotides read TGCGCCAGCAGCTTGGAGGCAGGGGGAGTTCCCTACAATGAGCAGTTCTTC. Its protein is CASSLEAGGVPYNEQFF.

The V and J genes are TRBV11-2 and TRBJ1-5; D possibly corresponds to TRBD1 (5 bases). In germline, CDR1 is SGHAT, CDR2 FQNNGV. The ends were cut back, 0 bases at V and 5 bases at J, with 5 bases in the middle. The CDR3 spans 13 residues. CDR3 residues: CASSLDRDQPQHF. The CDR3 DNA is TGTGCCAGCAGCTTAGACAGGGATCAGCCCCAGCATTTT.

This clone was found once. The chain carries TRBV7-2 and TRBJ2-1; 13 bases are a match to TRBD2. Germline V gene sequence: CDR1 SGHTA, CDR2 FQGNSA. V gave up 5 bases and J gave up 5 bases; unmatched junction bases: 9. This CDR3 has 17 residues. CDR3 coding DNA: TGTGCCAGCAGCGTTCGCGGGACTAGCGGGACCGACAATGAGCAGTTCTTC. It codes for CASSVRGTSGTDNEQFF.

V usage is TRBV6-2 or TRBV6-3 and J usage is TRBJ1-1; D unclear. V lost 2 bases and J 3 bases, leaving 7 bases between the germline ends. CDR1 is MNHEY, CDR2 SVGEGT, per germline. The CDR3 consists of 13 residues. The CDR3: CASSYNGDTEAFF. The CDR3 DNA reads TGTGCCAGCAGTTACAACGGGGACACTGAAGCTTTCTTT.

As DNA, the CDR3 is TGTGCCAGCAAAACCCCCGACAGGGTGTTCTATGGCTACACCTTC. Translation gives CASKTPDRVFYGYTF. This chain joins TRBV2 and TRBJ1-2, with 7 bases identical to TRBD1. Germline V gene lookup returns CDR1 SNHLY and CDR2 FYNNEI. The CDR3 runs 15 residues. J gave up 4 bases and V 7 bases, and 12 bases lay outside the gene matches.

This sequence joins TRBV10-3 and TRBJ2-3; the match to TRBD1 covers 9 bases. V lost 10 bases to trimming and J lost 4 bases; unmatched junction nucleotides: 9. The CDR3 length is 14 residues. The V gene's germline CDR1 is ENHRY and CDR2 SYGVKD. In DNA form, the CDR3 reads TGTGCCACCCGAGGCGACAGGGGGGCAGATACGCAGTATTTT. Protein sequence: CATRGDRGADTQYF.

This clone was observed once. The rearrangement links TRBV20-1 to TRBJ1-1; the D is unclear. The CDR3 totals 11 residues. V dropped 3 bases and J dropped 8 bases, with 10 bases sitting between them. CDR1 and CDR2 (germline): DFQATT, SNEGSKA (reference sequence). This chain's CDR3 is CSASPGGEAFF. The DNA of the CDR3 is TGCAGTGCTAGCCCGGGAGGGGAAGCTTTCTTT.